A selection of T cell receptor beta chains follows, all from one sample in a study of shared T cell receptors in the human thymus. Data came from immunoSEQ multiplex PCR; TCRdb stores just in-frame clones and leaves some out. The table lists some 700,000 clones, roughly 90% of them singletons, with 0.01% in the top ten. These data were likewise used in another study, on human thymus T cells.

The specimen was thymocytes. These receptors all come from a boy less than two years old with a congenital heart defect. Both conserved end residues are part of each CDR3. D genes are given only for firm matches. The size field is filled for only some rows; it gives once, few, many or a size class.

j_call v_call clone_size d_call cdr3_aa cdr3_nt
TRBJ2-3 TRBV7-6 - - CASSLGRGSSRTDTQYF TGTGCCAGCAGCTTAGGAAGGGGATCTTCACGCACAGATACGCAGTATTTT
TRBJ1-2 TRBV5-1 - - CASSLGREGQDGYTF TGCGCCAGCAGCTTGGGTCGGGAGGGGCAGGATGGCTACACCTTC
TRBJ2-3 TRBV7-6 - - CASSEVTFLTDTQYF TGTGCCAGCAGCGAAGTGACATTTCTCACAGATACGCAGTATTTT
TRBJ1-1 TRBV29-1 - - CSVGAQEGTEAFF TGCAGCGTCGGTGCCCAAGAGGGCACTGAAGCTTTCTTT
TRBJ1-2 TRBV5-1 - TRBD1 CASSLAGGPPRDRVLNGYTF TGCGCCAGCAGCTTGGCGGGAGGGCCCCCCCGGGACAGGGTCCTAAATGGCTACACCTTC
TRBJ2-2 TRBV4-1 few TRBD2 CASSRSGRDTGELFF TGCGCCAGCAGCCGGAGCGGGAGGGACACCGGGGAGCTGTTTTTT
TRBJ2-7 TRBV4-2 - TRBD2 CASSLRGLAEVYEQYF TGTGCCAGCAGCCTTCGAGGACTAGCGGAAGTCTACGAGCAGTACTTC
TRBJ2-7 TRBV10-2 - - CASSEGGGSGDEQYF TGCGCCAGCAGTGAGGGTGGGGGCTCAGGGGACGAGCAGTACTTC
TRBJ2-7 TRBV15 few TRBD1 CATSSQIGQGGPYEQYF TGTGCCACCAGCAGCCAAATCGGACAGGGTGGCCCCTACGAGCAGTACTTC
TRBJ2-7 TRBV5-6 - TRBD1 CASSSGQYYEQYF TGTGCCAGCAGTTCGGGACAGTACTACGAGCAGTACTTC
TRBJ2-5 TRBV4-1 - TRBD1 CASSQDRSGTAQETQYF TGCGCCAGCAGCCAAGACCGCTCCGGGACAGCCCAAGAGACCCAGTACTTC
TRBJ1-2 TRBV6-1 - - CASNGQGREGSGYTF TGTGCCAGCAACGGTCAAGGCAGGGAGGGTTCTGGCTACACCTTC
TRBJ1-5 TRBV30 - - CAWSVRRGKKGQPQHF TGTGCCTGGAGTGTACGTAGGGGCAAAAAAGGCCAGCCCCAGCATTTT
TRBJ1-4 TRBV7-9 - TRBD1 CASSRTGVNEKLFF TGTGCCAGCAGCCGGACAGGCGTTAATGAAAAACTGTTTTTT
TRBJ1-4 TRBV15 - - CATSPRKIHLRGFNEKLFF TGTGCCACCAGCCCCCGAAAAATCCACTTGCGGGGGTTTAATGAAAAACTGTTTTTT
TRBJ2-6 TRBV29-1 - TRBD1 CSVFTGDSSSGANVLTF TGCAGCGTTTTTACAGGGGATTCGAGCTCTGGGGCCAACGTCCTGACTTTC
TRBJ2-7 TRBV4-3 - TRBD2 CASSQAYPGTSGVSSYEQYF TGCGCCAGCAGCCAAGCTTATCCCGGGACTAGCGGGGTAAGCTCCTACGAGCAGTACTTC
TRBJ2-7 TRBV29-1 - TRBD2 CSVAGGRGEQYF TGCAGCGTTGCCGGTGGGAGGGGTGAGCAGTACTTC
TRBJ2-7 TRBV2 - TRBD1 CASNPGTGGSYEQYF TGTGCCTCGAATCCCGGGACAGGGGGCTCCTACGAGCAGTACTTC
TRBJ2-7 TRBV6-1 - TRBD2 CASSEPRTSAEQYF TGTGCCAGCAGTGAACCGAGGACTAGCGCCGAGCAGTACTTC
TRBJ2-1 TRBV11-3 - TRBD1 CASSPQPGQGPYNEQFF TGTGCCAGCAGCCCCCAACCGGGACAGGGGCCCTACAATGAGCAGTTCTTC
TRBJ1-4 TRBV5-1 - - CASSPRGGTNEKLFF TGCGCCAGCAGCCCCCGGGGGGGGACTAATGAAAAACTGTTTTTT
TRBJ1-5 TRBV19 - TRBD1 CASSLTRDRRNQPQHF TGTGCCAGTAGTCTCACGAGGGACAGGCGCAATCAGCCCCAGCATTTT
TRBJ2-3 TRBV5-8 - TRBD2 CASSLVPTPGLAGGPDPVGF TGTGCCAGCAGCTTGGTCCCAACTCCGGGACTAGCGGGAGGGCCGGATCCGGTGGGGTTT
TRBJ2-7 TRBV11-2 - TRBD2 CASSLFGTSADEQYF TGTGCCAGCAGCTTATTTGGGACTAGCGCTGACGAGCAGTACTTC
TRBJ1-1 TRBV10-2 - TRBD1 CASSRDRPTEAFF TGCGCCAGCAGTCGGGACAGGCCGACTGAAGCTTTCTTT
TRBJ2-7 TRBV18 once TRBD2 CASSPLPQVSGYSSYEQYF TGTGCCAGCTCACCGCTCCCCCAAGTTAGCGGGTATAGCTCCTACGAGCAGTACTTC
TRBJ2-3 TRBV10-2 - TRBD2 CASYPSTSGIPGTTQYF TGCGCCTCCTACCCCTCGACTAGCGGGATCCCCGGCACTACGCAGTATTTT
TRBJ2-7 TRBV18 - TRBD2 CASSPEGGRAGYYEQYF TGTGCCAGCTCACCGGAGGGCGGGAGGGCCGGGTACTACGAGCAGTACTTC
TRBJ2-5 TRBV7-6 once TRBD2 CASSLAGTSRTQYF TGTGCCAGCAGCTTAGCTGGGACTAGTAGGACCCAGTACTTC
TRBJ2-5 TRBV2 - - CASSEGNLETQYF TGTGCCAGCAGTGAGGGCAACCTGGAGACCCAGTACTTC